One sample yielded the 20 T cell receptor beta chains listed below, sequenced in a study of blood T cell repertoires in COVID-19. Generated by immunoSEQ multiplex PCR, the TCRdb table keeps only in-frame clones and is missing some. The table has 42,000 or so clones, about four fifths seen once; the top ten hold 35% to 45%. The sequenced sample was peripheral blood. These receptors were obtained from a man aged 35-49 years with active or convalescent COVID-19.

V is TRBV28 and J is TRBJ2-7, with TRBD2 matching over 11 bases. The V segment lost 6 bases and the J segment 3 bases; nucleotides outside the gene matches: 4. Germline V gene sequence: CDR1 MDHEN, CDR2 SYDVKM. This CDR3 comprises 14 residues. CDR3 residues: CASRPGTSGYEQYF. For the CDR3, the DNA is TGTGCCAGCAGACCCGGGACTAGCGGCTACGAGCAGTACTTC.

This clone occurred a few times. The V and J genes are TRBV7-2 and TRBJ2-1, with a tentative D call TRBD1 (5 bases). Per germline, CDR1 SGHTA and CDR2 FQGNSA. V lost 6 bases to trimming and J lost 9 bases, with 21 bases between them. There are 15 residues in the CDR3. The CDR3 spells CASRFSTGDSGEQFF. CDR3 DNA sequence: TGTGCCAGCAGGTTCAGCACAGGAGATTCGGGTGAGCAGTTCTTC.

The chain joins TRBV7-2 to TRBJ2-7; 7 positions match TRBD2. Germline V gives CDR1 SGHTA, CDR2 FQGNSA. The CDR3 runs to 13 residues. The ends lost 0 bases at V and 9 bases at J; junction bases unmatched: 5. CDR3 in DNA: TGTGCCAGCAGCTTAGCGATGCGACTAGCGCAGTACTTC. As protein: CASSLAMRLAQYF.

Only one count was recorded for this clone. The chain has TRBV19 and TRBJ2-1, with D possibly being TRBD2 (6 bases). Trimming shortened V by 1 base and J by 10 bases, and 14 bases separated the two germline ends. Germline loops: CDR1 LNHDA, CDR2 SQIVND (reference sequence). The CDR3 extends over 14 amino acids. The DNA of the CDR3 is TGTGCCAGTAGTATAGTTCCCGGGAGAGACGAGCAGTTCTTC. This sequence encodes CASSIVPGRDEQFF. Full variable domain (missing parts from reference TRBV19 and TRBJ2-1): DGGITQSPKYLFRKEGQNVTLSCEQNLNHDAMYWYRQDPGQGLRLIYYSQIVNDFQKGDIAEGYSVSREKKESFPLTVTSAQKNPTAFYLCASSIVPGRDEQFFGPGTRLTVL.

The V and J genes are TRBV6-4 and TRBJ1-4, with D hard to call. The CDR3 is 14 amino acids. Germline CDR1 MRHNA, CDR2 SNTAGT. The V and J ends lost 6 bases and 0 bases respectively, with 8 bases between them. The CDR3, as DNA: TGTGCCAGCAGAAGTCCAGCAACTAATGAAAAACTGTTTTTT. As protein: CASRSPATNEKLFF.

In DNA form, the CDR3 reads TGCGCCAGCAGCTTCGGGTTGGGAGAGACCCAGTACTTC. Translation gives CASSFGLGETQYF. This chain uses TRBV5-1 with TRBJ2-5; D is undetermined. Trimming pared 2 bases from V and 4 bases from J, leaving 9 bases between. Germline lookup yields CDR1 SGHRS and CDR2 YFSETQ. The CDR3 totals 13 residues.

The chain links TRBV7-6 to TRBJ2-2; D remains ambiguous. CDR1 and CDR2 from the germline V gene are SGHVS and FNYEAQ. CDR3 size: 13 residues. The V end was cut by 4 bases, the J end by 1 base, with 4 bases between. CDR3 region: CASSSMNTGELFF. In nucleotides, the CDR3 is TGTGCCAGCAGCTCCATGAACACCGGGGAGCTGTTTTTT. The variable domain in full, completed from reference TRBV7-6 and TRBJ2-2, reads GAGVSQSPRYKVTKRGQDVALRCDPISGHVSLYWYRQALGQGPEFLTYFNYEAQQDKSGLPNDRFSAERPEGSISTLTIQRTEQRDSAMYRCASSSMNTGELFFGEGSRLTVL.

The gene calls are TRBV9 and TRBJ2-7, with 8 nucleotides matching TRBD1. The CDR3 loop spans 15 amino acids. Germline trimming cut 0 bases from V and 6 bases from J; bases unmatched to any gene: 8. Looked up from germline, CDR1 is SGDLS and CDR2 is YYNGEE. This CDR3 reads CASSVAGDRFVEQYF. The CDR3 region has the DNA TGTGCCAGCAGCGTAGCGGGGGACAGGTTTGTCGAGCAGTACTTC.

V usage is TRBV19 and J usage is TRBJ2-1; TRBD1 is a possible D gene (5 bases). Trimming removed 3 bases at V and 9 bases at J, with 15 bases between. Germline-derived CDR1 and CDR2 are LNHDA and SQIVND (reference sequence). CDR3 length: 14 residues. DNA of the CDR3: TGTGCCAGTAGTATTTGGGGCACCGATAGTGAGCAGTTCTTC. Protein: CASSIWGTDSEQFF.

CDR3 residues: CASTSGGYYNEQFF. The DNA of the CDR3 is TGTGCCAGTACCTCAGGGGGATACTACAATGAGCAGTTCTTC. This sequence joins TRBV19 and TRBJ2-1, with 7 bases aligning to TRBD1. CDR3 length: 14 amino acids. The germline V gene has CDR1 LNHDA and CDR2 SQIVND (reference sequence). After removal of 7 bases from V and 3 bases from J, the junction contained 6 bases not matched to a gene.

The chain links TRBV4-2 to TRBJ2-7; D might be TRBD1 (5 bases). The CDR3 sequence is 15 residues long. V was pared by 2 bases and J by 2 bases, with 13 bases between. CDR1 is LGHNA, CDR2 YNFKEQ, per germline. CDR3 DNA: TGTGCCAGCAGCCAAACCGCCGACAGAGCCTACGAGCAGTACTTC. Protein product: CASSQTADRAYEQYF.

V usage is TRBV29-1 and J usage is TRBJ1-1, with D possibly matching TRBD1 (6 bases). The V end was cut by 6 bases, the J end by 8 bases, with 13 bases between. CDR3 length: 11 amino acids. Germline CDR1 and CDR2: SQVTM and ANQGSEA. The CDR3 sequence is CSVMGAGEAFF. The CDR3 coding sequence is TGCAGCGTCATGGGGGCTGGCGAAGCTTTCTTT.

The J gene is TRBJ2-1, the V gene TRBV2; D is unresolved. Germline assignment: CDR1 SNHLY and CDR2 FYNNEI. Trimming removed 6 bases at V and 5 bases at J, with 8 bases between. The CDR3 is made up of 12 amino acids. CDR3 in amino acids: CASRRIDNEQFF. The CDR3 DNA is TGTGCCAGCAGGAGGATAGACAATGAGCAGTTCTTC.

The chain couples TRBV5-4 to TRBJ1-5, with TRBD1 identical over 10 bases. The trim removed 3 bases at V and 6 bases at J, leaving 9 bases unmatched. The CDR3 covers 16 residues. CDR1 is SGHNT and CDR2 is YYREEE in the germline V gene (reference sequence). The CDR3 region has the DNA TGTGCCAGCAGCTGGACCGGACAGGGGGGAGGTCAGCCCCAGCATTTT. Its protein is CASSWTGQGGGQPQHF.

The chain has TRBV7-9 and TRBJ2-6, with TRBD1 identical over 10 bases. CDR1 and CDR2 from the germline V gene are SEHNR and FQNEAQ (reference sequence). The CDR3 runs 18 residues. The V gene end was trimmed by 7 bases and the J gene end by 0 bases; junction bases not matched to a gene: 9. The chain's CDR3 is CASTAGQGVVSGANVLTF. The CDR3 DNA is TGTGCCAGCACCGCAGGACAGGGGGTCGTCTCTGGGGCCAACGTCCTGACTTTC.

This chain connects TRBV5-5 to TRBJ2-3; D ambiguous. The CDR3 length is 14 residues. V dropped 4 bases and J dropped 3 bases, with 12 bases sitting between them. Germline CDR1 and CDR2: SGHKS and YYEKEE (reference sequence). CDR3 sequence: CASSLHLRTDTQYF. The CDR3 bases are TGTGCCAGCAGCCTACATCTCAGGACAGATACGCAGTATTTT.

For the CDR3, the DNA is TGTGCCAGCAGCCAAGATTCGGACAGCGGGGGGCCGGAGACCCAGTACTTC. Protein sequence: CASSQDSDSGGPETQYF. The J gene is TRBJ2-5, the V gene TRBV3-1 (or the pseudogene TRBV3-2); 9 bases fit TRBD2. Germline CDR1 and CDR2: LGHDT and YNNKEL (reference sequence). J was trimmed by 5 bases and V by 0 bases; bases with no gene match: 10. This CDR3 region has 17 residues.

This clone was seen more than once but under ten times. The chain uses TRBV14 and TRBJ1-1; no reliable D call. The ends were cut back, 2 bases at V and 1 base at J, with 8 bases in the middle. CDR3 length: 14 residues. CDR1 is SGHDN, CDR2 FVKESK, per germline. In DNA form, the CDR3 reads TGTGCCAGCAGCCAACAGACTAAGAACACTGAAGCTTTCTTT. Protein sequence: CASSQQTKNTEAFF.

The CDR3 protein is CASSVGLDGTPAFF. The CDR3, as DNA: TGTGCCAGCAGCGTGGGGCTGGATGGGACACCAGCTTTCTTT. V is TRBV9 and J is TRBJ1-1, with D possibly matching TRBD1 (6 bases). The CDR3 sequence is 14 residues long. The germline V and J ends were trimmed by 2 bases and 10 bases, with 18 bases remaining between them. The V gene's germline CDR1 is SGDLS and CDR2 YYNGEE.

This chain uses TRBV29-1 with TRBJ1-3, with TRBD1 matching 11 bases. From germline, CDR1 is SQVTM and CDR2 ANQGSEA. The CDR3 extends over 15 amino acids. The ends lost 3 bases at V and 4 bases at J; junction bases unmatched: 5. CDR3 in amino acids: CSVEHGQGAGNTIYF. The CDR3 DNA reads TGCAGCGTTGAGCATGGACAGGGGGCAGGAAACACCATATATTTT. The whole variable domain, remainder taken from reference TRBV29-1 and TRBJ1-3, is SAVISQKPSRDICQRGTSLTIQCQVDSQVTMMFWYRQQPGQSLTLIATANQGSEATYESGFVIDKFPISRPNLTFSTLTVSNMSPEDSSIYLCSVEHGQGAGNTIYFGEGSWLTVV.